What follows are 25 T cell receptor beta chains derived from one specimen sequenced in a study of shared clonotypes between healthy human individuals. Data came from immunoSEQ multiplex PCR; TCRdb stores just in-frame clones and leaves some out. Seen here are about 1 million clones, about 77% observed once, and the top ten hold about 1.5%. The sample was memory CD4+ T cells sorted from blood. As for subset: CD45RA-negative fraction. The receptors were sampled from a young man in good health.

Of note for this clone: With a much larger clone just one base away, this may be a read error. This chain links TRBV2 with TRBJ2-2; D unclear. V dropped 6 bases and J dropped 2 bases, with 4 bases sitting between them. Germline lookup yields CDR1 SNHLY and CDR2 FYNNEI. There are 12 residues in the CDR3. CDR3 coding DNA: TGTGCCAGCAGCGGAAACACCGGGGAGCTGTTTTTT. This sequence encodes CASSGNTGELFF.

This clone appeared once. V gene TRBV7-9 combines with J gene TRBJ1-2; unclear D gene. Deletions cut 2 bases from V and 4 bases from J, with 8 bases between. This CDR3 is built from 13 residues. CDR1 is SEHNR, CDR2 FQNEAQ, per germline (reference sequence). CDR3 in DNA: TGTGCCAGCAGCTTAATTTCGGGCTATGGCTACACCTTC. This translates into CASSLISGYGYTF.

The chain couples TRBV5-4 to TRBJ2-1; D gene ambiguous. Germline CDR1 reads SGHNT; CDR2 reads YYREEE (reference sequence). This CDR3 is 15 amino acids long. The V and J ends lost 0 bases and 4 bases respectively, with 11 bases between them. DNA for the CDR3: TGTGCCAGCAGCTTGGGGCTAGTGGGGTACAATGAGCAGTTCTTC. Protein: CASSLGLVGYNEQFF.

The chain is built from TRBV6-6 and TRBJ2-2, with TRBD2 as a possible D gene (6 bases). Trimming shortened V by 0 bases and J by 7 bases, and 15 bases separated the two germline ends. Germline values: CDR1 MNHNY, CDR2 SVGAGI (reference sequence). The CDR3 spans 16 residues. In DNA, the CDR3 is TGTGCCAGCAGTTACTCCGGTGGGGGAGCGGGCGGGGAGCTGTTTTTT. Translation gives CASSYSGGGAGGELFF.

This clone appeared a single time. V is TRBV6-5 and J is TRBJ2-7; D unresolved. The germline V and J ends were trimmed by 7 bases and 7 bases, with 11 bases remaining between them. The CDR3 contains 11 residues. Germline V lookup: CDR1 MNHEY, CDR2 SVGAGI. The CDR3 region is CASTALGEQYF. The CDR3 coding sequence is TGTGCCAGCACCGCATTGGGGGAGCAGTACTTC.

CDR3 region: CSAPVNEKLFF. In nucleotides, the CDR3 is TGCAGTGCCCCCGTGAATGAAAAACTGTTTTTT. The chain recombines TRBV20-1 with TRBJ1-4; D is ambiguous. Germline V gene sequence: CDR1 DFQATT, CDR2 SNEGSKA (reference sequence). CDR3 length: 11 residues. Trimming removed 6 bases at V and 5 bases at J, with 7 bases between.

V gene TRBV12-5 combines with J gene TRBJ1-1; no reliable D call. CDR1 and CDR2 from the germline V gene are LGHNT and FRNRAP. The V end lost 4 bases, the J end lost 0 bases, and 15 bases lay between the germline ends. The CDR3 length is 16 residues. CDR3 in amino acids: CASGSAGSKLNTEAFF. CDR3 nucleotides: TGTGCTAGTGGTTCTGCAGGATCCAAACTGAACACTGAAGCTTTCTTT.

This chain connects TRBV10-3 to TRBJ2-5; 12 bases line up with TRBD2. The CDR3 is 15 residues long. V was clipped by 6 bases and J by 0 bases; unmatched bases: 2. Germline V gene data show CDR1 as ENHRY and CDR2 as SYGVKD. The CDR3 region is CAIRTSGGYQETQYF. CDR3 in DNA: TGTGCCATCAGGACTAGCGGGGGATACCAAGAGACCCAGTACTTC.

The gene calls are TRBV7-2 and TRBJ2-4, with 9 bases that match TRBD2. CDR3 size: 18 residues. V dropped 4 bases and J dropped 1; count of bases not matched to a gene: 11. Germline assignment: CDR1 SGHTA and CDR2 FQGNSA. DNA of the CDR3: TGTGCCAGCAGCTCAAAAGCGGGAGGAGGGTTGGCCAAAAACATTCAGTACTTC. Its translation is CASSSKAGGGLAKNIQYF.

J is TRBJ2-3 and V is TRBV18; 9 bases line up with TRBD2. V was clipped by 4 bases and J by 0 bases; unmatched bases: 2. The CDR3 length is 15 residues. Germline CDR1 reads KGHSH; CDR2 reads LQKENI. In DNA form, the CDR3 reads TGTGCCAGCTCACAGACTAGCGGTAGCACAGATACGCAGTATTTT. Amino acid sequence: CASSQTSGSTDTQYF.

The gene calls are TRBV7-2 and TRBJ2-3; the D is unclear. V lost 7 bases and J lost 0, with 11 bases in between. This CDR3 has 14 amino acids. CDR1 SGHTA and CDR2 FQGNSA come from the germline V gene. CDR3 DNA: TGTGCCAGCACCGCTGGTGGAAGCACAGATACGCAGTATTTT. Translating it yields CASTAGGSTDTQYF.

This CDR3 reads CASSIDKGGPQHF. CDR3 sequence (DNA): TGTGCCAGTAGTATAGATAAAGGGGGACCCCAGCATTTT. The chain recombines TRBV19 with TRBJ1-5, with D perhaps TRBD1 (6 bases). The CDR3 runs 13 residues. V lost 0 bases to trimming and J lost 10 bases, with 10 bases between them. In germline, CDR1 is LNHDA, CDR2 SQIVND (reference sequence).

For the CDR3, the DNA is TGTGCCAGCGCCTGGAGTGCTAGCGGTGAGACCCAGTACTTC. Translated: CASAWSASGETQYF. This sequence joins TRBV2 and TRBJ2-5; 7 bases fit TRBD2. This CDR3 spans 14 amino acids. Trimming removed 8 bases from V and 5 bases from J; junction bases left unmatched: 11. Germline-derived CDR1 and CDR2 are SNHLY and FYNNEI.

V and J are TRBV10-1 and TRBJ2-7, with TRBD1 matching over 10 bases. The CDR3 is 15 amino acids. From germline, CDR1 is WNHNN and CDR2 SYGVQD (reference sequence). The junction had 13 bases not matched to a gene; V was cut back by 8 bases and J by 6 bases. The CDR3 coding sequence is TGCGCCAGCCCCGACAGGGGGCGTCTTAAGTGCGAGCAGTACTTC. This encodes CASPDRGRLKCEQYF.

The rearrangement links TRBV5-6 to TRBJ1-6, with 9 bases aligning to TRBD1. The CDR3 length is 15 residues. Losses at the gene ends were 2 bases for V and 7 bases for J; bases not matched to a gene: 4. Germline-derived CDR1 and CDR2 are SGHDT and YYEEEE. This CDR3 reads CASSFGQGQNSPLHF. The CDR3 DNA is TGTGCCAGCAGCTTTGGACAGGGGCAGAATTCACCCCTCCACTTT.

CDR3 sequence: CASGEAGNSPLHF. The DNA for the CDR3 is TGCGCCAGCGGGGAGGCGGGCAATTCACCCCTCCACTTT. The J gene is TRBJ1-6, the V gene TRBV10-2; the D is unclear. Looked up from germline, CDR1 is WSHSY and CDR2 is SAAADI. The V end was cut by 8 bases, the J end by 7 bases, with 12 bases between. The CDR3 covers 13 residues.

J is TRBJ2-7 and V is TRBV6-1, with a weak D call TRBD1 (6 bases). Germline CDR1 is MNHNS and CDR2 is SASEGT. The CDR3 loop spans 15 amino acids. The ends were cut back, 5 bases at V and 0 bases at J, with 14 bases in the middle. CDR3 coding DNA: TGTGCCAGCAGTCCCCAGGACAGCTACTCCTACGAGCAGTACTTC. Protein product: CASSPQDSYSYEQYF.

V and J are TRBV7-2 and TRBJ2-1; the D call may be TRBD1 or TRBD2 (7 bases each). Trimming shortened V by 4 bases and J by 9 bases, and 22 bases separated the two germline ends. The CDR3 totals 16 residues. The V gene's germline CDR1 is SGHTA and CDR2 FQGNSA. The CDR3 DNA sequence: TGTGCCAGCAGCTCCCTAGGGGGCGCCAGGGGGGGTGAGCAGTTCTTC. Translated: CASSSLGGARGGEQFF.

This clone was recorded at least ten times. V usage is TRBV2 and J usage is TRBJ2-2, with 7 bases fitting TRBD1. J was trimmed by 7 bases and V by 5 bases; bases with no gene match: 10. This CDR3 spans 15 amino acids. Germline lookup yields CDR1 SNHLY and CDR2 FYNNEI. CDR3 protein: CASSRQGRRGGELFF. The CDR3 bases are TGTGCCAGCAGTCGACAGGGTCGCCGAGGCGGGGAGCTGTTTTTT.

The V call is TRBV19, the J call TRBJ1-2; TRBD1 matches 9 bases. Germline trimming cut 2 bases from V and 9 bases from J; bases unmatched to any gene: 7. Germline V gives CDR1 LNHDA, CDR2 SQIVND (reference sequence). This CDR3 has 14 residues. Written as DNA, the CDR3 is TGTGCCAGTAGTATATCACCGGGACAGGGCAGCTACACCTTC. It yields the protein CASSISPGQGSYTF.

The gene calls are TRBV7-2 and TRBJ2-2; D could derive from TRBD1 or TRBD2 (6 bases each). V lost 0 bases and J 0 bases, leaving 8 bases between the germline ends. The germline V gene has CDR1 SGHTA and CDR2 FQGNSA. The CDR3 extends over 16 amino acids. This chain's CDR3 is CASSLAGGANTGELFF. CDR3 nucleotide sequence: TGTGCCAGCAGCTTAGCCGGGGGCGCGAACACCGGGGAGCTGTTTTTT.

The sample holds one count of this clone. This chain joins TRBV6-6 and TRBJ1-2; D might be TRBD1 (5 bases). The germline V gene encodes CDR1 MNHNY and CDR2 SVGAGI (reference sequence). The V end lost 2 bases, the J end lost 2 bases, and 15 bases lay between the germline ends. The CDR3 is 16 residues long. CDR3 coding DNA: TGTGCCAGCAGTTACCTCTCGGGGACTGCCAACTATGGCTACACCTTC. As protein: CASSYLSGTANYGYTF.

V and J are TRBV10-3 and TRBJ1-1, with unresolved D. CDR1 and CDR2 (germline): ENHRY, SYGVKD. CDR3 size: 13 residues. Trimming stripped 2 bases from V and 5 bases from J, with 9 bases between. In nucleotides, the CDR3 is TGTGCCATCAGTGAGGGCTTGGAGACTGAAGCTTTCTTT. Amino acids: CAISEGLETEAFF.

The sample holds one count of this clone. This rearrangement joins TRBV30 to TRBJ1-4; D ambiguous. Germline CDR1 GTSNPN, CDR2 SVGIG (reference sequence). The V end lost 3 bases, the J end lost 1 base, and 15 bases lay between the germline ends. The CDR3 extends over 16 amino acids. The CDR3 is CAWSRLRWGTNEKLFF. The CDR3, as DNA: TGTGCCTGGAGCCGGCTCAGGTGGGGAACTAATGAAAAACTGTTTTTT.

The genes are TRBV28 and TRBJ2-3, with 8 bases lining up with TRBD1. J lost 6 bases, V lost 6 bases, and 8 bases had no gene match. Per germline, CDR1 MDHEN and CDR2 SYDVKM. The CDR3 runs to 14 residues. CDR3 amino acids: CASSPGTGRDTQYF. In DNA, the CDR3 is TGTGCCAGCAGCCCCGGGACAGGTCGTGATACGCAGTATTTT.